One sample yielded the 32 T cell receptor beta chains listed below, sequenced in a study of HIV-infected patients and healthy controls. TCRdb analysed the 5' RACE reads with MiXCR anew, one entry per CDR3 protein. The sample has tens of thousands of distinct CDR3 sequences, roughly 16% seen once; the top ten hold around 5.9%. The sequencing input was CD4+ T cells from blood. The receptors derive from a human donor in good health.

V gene TRBV20-1 combines with J gene TRBJ2-7; no definite D call. CDR3 length equals 12 residues. V lost 5 bases and J lost 2, with 10 bases in between. Germline V gives CDR1 DFQATT, CDR2 SNEGSKA (reference sequence). CDR3 bases: TGCAGTGCTCCGGACGTAACCTACGAGCAGTACTTC. Encoded protein: CSAPDVTYEQYF.

The genes are TRBV19 and TRBJ1-2; 7 nucleotides match TRBD1. Trimming removed 5 bases from V and 2 bases from J; junction bases left unmatched: 8. Germline V gene lookup returns CDR1 LNHDA and CDR2 SQIVND (reference sequence). The CDR3 loop spans 15 amino acids. CDR3 coding DNA: TGTGCCAGTAGTCCCAGGGACAGAAGCAACTATGGCTACACCTTC. Translation gives CASSPRDRSNYGYTF.

This clonotype has at least ten counts. The gene calls are TRBV4-2 and TRBJ1-1; the D gene is possibly TRBD1 (5 bases). The CDR3 covers 16 residues. The V end was cut by 0 bases, the J end by 3 bases, with 14 bases between. CDR1 is LGHNA, CDR2 YNFKEQ, per germline. CDR3: CASSQEPGKGHTEAFF. The CDR3 coding sequence is TGTGCCAGCAGCCAAGAGCCAGGGAAGGGGCACACTGAAGCTTTCTTT.

This clonotype was recorded many times. The chain has TRBV4-3 and TRBJ2-1, with 9 bases lining up with TRBD2. CDR3 length: 15 amino acids. The germline gives CDR1 LGHNA, CDR2 YSLEER. V trimming: 2 bases; J trimming: 7 bases; junction bases outside the gene matches: 6. The CDR3 loop reads CASSQLAGSGNEQFF. CDR3 DNA: TGCGCCAGCAGCCAACTAGCGGGGTCTGGTAATGAGCAGTTCTTC.

A few counts support this clonotype. The J gene is TRBJ2-7, the V gene TRBV25-1; 7 bases agree with TRBD1. Germline assignment: CDR1 MGHDK and CDR2 SYGVNS. This CDR3 has 14 amino acids. V lost 6 bases and J lost 2; bases outside the gene matches: 7. This chain's CDR3 is CASSRDSMTYEQYF. The CDR3, as DNA: TGTGCCAGCAGCCGGGACAGTATGACCTACGAGCAGTACTTC.

The table lists this clonotype with a few counts. The chain carries TRBV29-1 and TRBJ2-1; perhaps D is TRBD1 or TRBD2 (6 bases each). The CDR3 runs to 13 residues. Germline-derived CDR1 and CDR2 are SQVTM and ANQGSEA. V lost 4 bases, J lost 8 bases, and 15 bases lay in between. As DNA, the CDR3 is TGCAGCGTTGGGAGGGACACTCGCGATGAGCAGTTCTTC. As protein: CSVGRDTRDEQFF.

This clonotype showed up just once. V usage is TRBV20-1 and J usage is TRBJ1-1; 11 positions match TRBD1. CDR1 DFQATT and CDR2 SNEGSKA come from the germline V gene (reference sequence). V lost 0 bases, J lost 2 bases, and 14 bases stayed unmatched. This CDR3 is built from 19 residues. CDR3: CSAREIRGGQGVANTEAFF. The CDR3 DNA reads as TGCAGTGCTAGAGAGATCAGGGGGGGACAGGGGGTCGCAAACACTGAAGCTTTCTTT.

This clonotype appeared many times. The V call is TRBV12-3 or TRBV12-4, the J call TRBJ1-2, with unresolved D. The CDR3 runs to 15 residues. V was shortened by 6 bases and J by 2 bases, with 16 bases between the two germline ends. CDR3 loop: CASSPDLTLNYGYTF. As DNA, the CDR3 is TGTGCCAGCAGCCCCGACCTGACCCTCAACTATGGCTACACCTTC.

The genes are TRBV7-2 and TRBJ1-1, with D tentatively TRBD1 (6 bases). Trimming removed 2 bases from V and 1 base from J, with 17 bases in between. This CDR3 has 17 amino acids. In germline, CDR1 is SGHTA, CDR2 FQGNSA. The CDR3 DNA reads TGTGCCAGCAGCTTAAGGGACAAGGTTTATGGGAACACTGAAGCTTTCTTT. Translated: CASSLRDKVYGNTEAFF.

Ten or more counts support this clonotype. The chain links TRBV6-2 or TRBV6-3 to TRBJ1-2; maybe TRBD1 (6 bases). V lost 6 bases and J lost 4, with 15 bases in between. This CDR3 is built from 14 residues. Per the germline V gene, CDR1 is MNHEY and CDR2 is SVGEGT. CDR3 loop: CASSQDRRSYGYTF. The CDR3 coding sequence is TGTGCCAGCAGCCAAGACAGGAGGAGCTATGGCTACACCTTC.

V gene TRBV12-3 or TRBV12-4 combines with J gene TRBJ1-1, with TRBD1 matching 7 bases. Germline trimming cut 7 bases from V and 4 bases from J; bases unmatched to any gene: 21. The CDR3 runs to 18 residues. Written as DNA, the CDR3 is TGTGCCAGCAACCCGCCTCGGGACAGTAGATTACGGCGCACTGAAGCTTTCTTT. Translating gives CASNPPRDSRLRRTEAFF.

This clonotype was picked up many times. This chain links TRBV10-3 with TRBJ1-1; tentative D call: TRBD1 (6 bases). In germline, CDR1 is ENHRY, CDR2 SYGVKD. The length of the CDR3 is 16 residues. V shed 6 bases and J shed 3 bases, with 20 bases lying between them. For the CDR3, the DNA is TGTGCCATCAGGATGACAGGTTTGGTGCCCGACACTGAAGCTTTCTTT. Translated: CAIRMTGLVPDTEAFF.

This clonotype was found a few times. This chain links TRBV12-3 or TRBV12-4 with TRBJ1-2; D remains ambiguous. This CDR3 region has 13 residues. Trimming left V 6 bases short and J 5 bases short, with 13 bases between. CDR3 nucleotides: TGTGCCAGCAGCTTACAGCCAAATTATGGCTACACCTTC. This sequence encodes CASSLQPNYGYTF.

This chain joins TRBV6-6 and TRBJ1-1, with D perhaps TRBD1 (6 bases). Looked up from germline, CDR1 is MNHNY and CDR2 is SVGAGI (reference sequence). Trimming cost V 2 bases and J 6 bases, with 10 bases left between them. The CDR3 loop spans 13 amino acids. CDR3 sequence reads: CASSYPEGAEAFF. The CDR3, as DNA: TGTGCCAGCAGTTACCCGGAGGGGGCTGAAGCTTTCTTT.

This clonotype is a singleton in its sample. The J gene is TRBJ1-1, the V gene TRBV11-1; D not resolved. Trimming cost V 4 bases and J 0 bases, with 15 bases left between them. The CDR3 has 16 amino acids. The germline gives CDR1 SGHAT, CDR2 FQDESV (reference sequence). CDR3 protein: CASSSDTQLMNTEAFF. CDR3 DNA sequence: TGTGCCAGCAGCTCTGACACTCAACTCATGAACACTGAAGCTTTCTTT.

This clonotype was recorded many times. The chain uses TRBV27 and TRBJ2-7; D is undetermined. There are 9 residues in the CDR3. With 8 bases removed from V and 7 bases from J, the gap between germline ends came to 6 bases. Per germline, CDR1 MNHEY and CDR2 SMNVEV (reference sequence). The CDR3 region is CASGWEQYF. CDR3 coding DNA: TGTGCCAGCGGATGGGAGCAGTACTTC.

This clonotype was seen ten or more times. CDR3 DNA sequence: TGTGCCAGCAGCCCAGGCCTGTCGGGGGCTCACAATGAGCAGTTCTTC. Its translation is CASSPGLSGAHNEQFF. J is TRBJ2-1 and V is TRBV12-3 or TRBV12-4; D may match TRBD1 or TRBD2 (6 bases each). The germline V and J ends were trimmed by 6 bases and 5 bases, with 20 bases remaining between them. The CDR3 runs to 16 residues.

CDR3 sequence reads: CASCQNRDNEQYF. The CDR3 DNA reads TGTGCCAGCTGCCAGAACCGGGACAACGAGCAGTACTTC. The rearrangement joins TRBV18 to TRBJ2-7, with a weak D call TRBD1 (6 bases). V shed 7 bases and J shed 5 bases, with 15 bases lying between them. In germline, CDR1 is KGHSH, CDR2 LQKENI. This CDR3 region has 13 residues.

V gene TRBV6-6 combines with J gene TRBJ1-1; possibly TRBD1 for D (6 bases). This CDR3 has 14 residues. Germline V gene lookup returns CDR1 MNHNY and CDR2 SVGAGI (reference sequence). The V end was cut by 6 bases, the J end by 4 bases, with 15 bases between. The CDR3 coding sequence is TGTGCCAGCAGCACCCTCAGGGGAGGCACTGAAGCTTTCTTT. Encoded protein: CASSTLRGGTEAFF.

The chain carries TRBV18 and TRBJ2-1; possible D gene TRBD1, 7 bases. Trimming removed 5 bases at V and 2 bases at J, with 16 bases between. The CDR3 is 16 residues long. Germline assignment: CDR1 KGHSH and CDR2 LQKENI. The CDR3 protein is CASSTRQGGTYNEQFF. CDR3 bases: TGTGCCAGCTCAACAAGACAGGGAGGTACCTACAATGAGCAGTTCTTC.

This clonotype was detected many times. The rearrangement links TRBV29-1 to TRBJ1-1; a possible D gene is TRBD1 (6 bases). CDR3 length: 13 amino acids. Deletions cut 7 bases from V and 7 bases from J, with 19 bases between. CDR1 and CDR2 from the germline V gene are SQVTM and ANQGSEA. For the CDR3, the DNA is TGCAGCGCCCAAAGGGGGTCCGTGAATGAAGCTTTCTTT. It specifies CSAQRGSVNEAFF.

This clonotype appeared many times. V is TRBV14 and J is TRBJ1-4; D not resolved. The V gene's germline CDR1 is SGHDN and CDR2 FVKESK. The CDR3 covers 15 residues. Trimming removed 0 bases from V and 7 bases from J, with 12 bases in between. CDR3: CASSQDYGSGEKLFF. Written as DNA, the CDR3 is TGTGCCAGCAGCCAAGATTACGGGTCGGGTGAAAAACTGTTTTTT.

This clonotype was seen many times. V is TRBV29-1 and J is TRBJ1-5; D is undetermined. The V and J ends lost 6 bases and 4 bases respectively, with 10 bases between them. The CDR3 length is 12 residues. Germline loops: CDR1 SQVTM, CDR2 ANQGSEA. CDR3 sequence: CSVGEGNQPQHF. The CDR3 nucleotides are TGCAGCGTCGGAGAAGGGAATCAGCCCCAGCATTTT.

The chain employs TRBV5-6 and TRBJ2-1, with 7 bases identical to TRBD1. V lost 4 bases to trimming and J lost 0 bases; unmatched junction nucleotides: 7. Per germline, CDR1 SGHDT and CDR2 YYEEEE. CDR3 length: 16 residues. The CDR3 DNA reads as TGTGCCAGCAGCCCCCGAGGGGGCCGCTCCTACAATGAGCAGTTCTTC. Translated, it gives CASSPRGGRSYNEQFF.

In DNA form, the CDR3 reads TGCAGCGTTGCGGGGGGAGATACGCAGTATTTT. Protein: CSVAGGDTQYF. The chain joins TRBV29-1 to TRBJ2-3; 7 bases line up with TRBD2. V lost 4 bases and J lost 5; bases outside the gene matches: 0. This CDR3 spans 11 amino acids. CDR1 and CDR2 from the germline V gene are SQVTM and ANQGSEA.

This clonotype came up a few times. The chain employs TRBV5-5 and TRBJ2-7; D is tentatively TRBD1 or TRBD2 (6 bases each). There are 15 residues in the CDR3. V lost 7 bases and J lost 6, with 23 bases in between. In germline, CDR1 is SGHKS, CDR2 YYEKEE (reference sequence). CDR3: CASGGIPGVRGEQYF. Here the CDR3 DNA reads TGTGCCAGCGGCGGGATACCAGGGGTAAGGGGCGAGCAGTACTTC.

This chain links TRBV2 with TRBJ2-3, with 13 nucleotides matching TRBD2. Germline CDR1 SNHLY, CDR2 FYNNEI. V lost 9 bases and J lost 6; bases outside the gene matches: 3. CDR3 size: 13 residues. The CDR3 protein is CASTSGGADTQYF. DNA of the CDR3: TGTGCCAGTACTAGCGGGGGGGCGGATACGCAGTATTTT. The full variable domain, its missing parts supplied by reference TRBV2 and TRBJ2-3, is EPEVTQTPSHQVTQMGQEVILRCVPISNHLYFYWYRQILGQKVEFLVSFYNNEISEKSEIFDDQFSVERPDGSNFTLKIRSTKLEDSAMYFCASTSGGADTQYFGPGTRLTVL.

This clonotype was recorded at least ten times. The chain uses TRBV5-4 and TRBJ2-1; TRBD2 is a possible D gene (5 bases). Germline lookup yields CDR1 SGHNT and CDR2 YYREEE (reference sequence). With 5 bases removed from V and 8 bases from J, the gap between germline ends came to 14 bases. The CDR3 consists of 13 residues. CDR3 in amino acids: CASRSTSTDEQFF. CDR3 nucleotide sequence: TGTGCCAGCAGATCAACTAGTACGGATGAGCAGTTCTTC.

This clonotype was recorded many times. V usage is TRBV28 and J usage is TRBJ2-7; D is possibly TRBD1 or TRBD2 (6 bases each). The V gene lost 3 bases and the J gene lost 3 bases, with 12 bases spanning the gap. The CDR3 loop spans 14 amino acids. Germline V gene lookup returns CDR1 MDHEN and CDR2 SYDVKM. CDR3 sequence: CASSFGGTSYEQYF. The CDR3 coding sequence is TGTGCCAGCAGTTTCGGGGGCACCAGCTACGAGCAGTACTTC.

This clonotype has a handful of counts. The gene calls are TRBV14 and TRBJ2-7; D gene uncertain. Trimming stripped 3 bases from V and 2 bases from J, with 14 bases between. In germline, CDR1 is SGHDN, CDR2 FVKESK. The CDR3 consists of 15 residues. The CDR3 coding sequence is TGTGCCAGCAGCCACCCTTTTGGTCAGCCCTACGAGCAGTACTTC. Translating gives CASSHPFGQPYEQYF.

At least ten counts were recorded for this clonotype. This rearrangement joins TRBV20-1 to TRBJ1-6; a weak D match, TRBD1 (5 bases). The germline gives CDR1 DFQATT, CDR2 SNEGSKA (reference sequence). V lost 3 bases and J 7 bases, leaving 10 bases between the germline ends. This CDR3 is built from 13 residues. In nucleotides, the CDR3 is TGCAGTGCTAGTCCCCGGGGGAATTCACCCCTCCACTTT. It is translated as CSASPRGNSPLHF.

The chain couples TRBV5-5 to TRBJ2-7; weak D call: TRBD1 (6 bases). Germline V gene lookup returns CDR1 SGHKS and CDR2 YYEKEE (reference sequence). CDR3 length: 15 residues. With 2 bases removed from V and 6 bases from J, the gap between germline ends came to 18 bases. CDR3 nucleotide sequence: TGTGCCAGCAGCTTACAGGGTTCGTCCTTAGGCGAGCAGTACTTC. It is translated as CASSLQGSSLGEQYF.